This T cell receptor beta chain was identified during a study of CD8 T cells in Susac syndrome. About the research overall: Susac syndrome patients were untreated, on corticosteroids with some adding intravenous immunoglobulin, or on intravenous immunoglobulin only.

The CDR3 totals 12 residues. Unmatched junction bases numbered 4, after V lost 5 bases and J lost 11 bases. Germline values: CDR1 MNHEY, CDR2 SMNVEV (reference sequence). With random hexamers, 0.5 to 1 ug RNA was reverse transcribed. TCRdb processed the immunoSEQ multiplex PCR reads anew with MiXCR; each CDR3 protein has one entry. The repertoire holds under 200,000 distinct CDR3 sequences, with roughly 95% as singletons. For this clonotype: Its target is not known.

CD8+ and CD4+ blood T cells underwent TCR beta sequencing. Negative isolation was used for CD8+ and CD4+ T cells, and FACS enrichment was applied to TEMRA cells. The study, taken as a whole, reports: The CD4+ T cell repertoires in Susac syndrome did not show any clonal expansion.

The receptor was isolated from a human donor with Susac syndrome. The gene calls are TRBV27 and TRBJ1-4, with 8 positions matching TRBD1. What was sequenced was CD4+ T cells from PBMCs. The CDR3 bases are TGTGCCAGCAGTCCAGGACAGGGTAAACTGTTTTTT. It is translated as CASSPGQGKLFF.